The present T cell receptor (beta chain) was sequenced within a study of T cells in Graves' hyperthyroidism and ophthalmopathy. Across the study: Initial diagnosis, before any treatment, was when peripheral blood was collected.

Uncontrolled infection, other autoimmune disease, pregnancy or lactation barred patients from enrollment. Findings of the study overall: Blood held most thyroid clonotypes expanded above 0.001 frequency.

The table lists this clonotype with a few counts. Antigen: not known. The investigators amplified TCR beta CDR3 regions from RNA transcripts. Researchers ran a first-round RT-PCR on the TCR CDR3 using the HTBI primer set. Using its own MiXCR run on the multiplex PCR reads, TCRdb lists one record per CDR3 protein. The sample contains around 690,000 distinct CDR3 sequences, about a fifth of which appear only once. This clonotype was sampled from a man in his thirties or forties with Graves' ophthalmopathy. Sequenced material: blood.

The CDR3 sequence is CASTSAQGFDTGELFF. The CDR3 DNA reads as TGTGCCAGTACATCCGCGCAGGGGTTTGATACCGGGGAGCTGTTTTTT. The V gene is TRBV19, the J gene TRBJ2-2, with D perhaps matching TRBD1 (6 bases). Germline V gene sequence: CDR1 LNHDA, CDR2 SQIVND (reference sequence). This CDR3 contains 16 residues. Trimming cost V 7 bases and J 5 bases, with 20 bases left between them.